One sample yielded the 27 T cell receptor beta chains listed below, sequenced in a study of blood T cell repertoires in COVID-19. Method: immunoSEQ multiplex PCR; TCRdb's copy keeps in-frame clones and lacks some. The sample includes under 200,000 clones, 82% of them seen just once. The source material was peripheral blood. These receptors were obtained from an older woman with COVID-19, enrolled during active disease.

This sequence joins TRBV6-2 or TRBV6-3 and TRBJ1-5, with 11 bases lining up with TRBD1. Germline-derived CDR1 and CDR2 are MNHEY and SVGEGT. The CDR3 contains 15 residues. J was trimmed by 6 bases and V by 6 bases; bases with no gene match: 7. The CDR3 sequence: CASSRTGGLGQPQHF. The DNA for the CDR3 is TGTGCCAGCAGCAGGACAGGGGGCCTGGGTCAGCCCCAGCATTTT.

The chain is built from TRBV6-5 and TRBJ1-1, with 11 bases matching TRBD1. Germline loops: CDR1 MNHEY, CDR2 SVGAGI. Losses at the gene ends were 5 bases for V and 4 bases for J; bases not matched to a gene: 6. The CDR3 has 15 amino acids. The CDR3 here is CASSRDRGFRTEAFF. As DNA, the CDR3 is TGTGCCAGCAGTCGGGACAGGGGGTTTCGCACTGAAGCTTTCTTT.

V usage is TRBV5-6 and J usage is TRBJ1-5; D is ambiguous. V was trimmed by 2 bases and J by 0 bases, leaving 6 bases between them. This CDR3 contains 14 residues. Germline CDR1 reads SGHDT; CDR2 reads YYEEEE. CDR3 protein: CASSLMRSNQPQHF. Here the CDR3 DNA reads TGTGCCAGCAGCTTAATGCGTAGCAATCAGCCCCAGCATTTT.

The chain is built from TRBV7-9 and TRBJ1-6, with D perhaps matching TRBD1 (5 bases). This CDR3 comprises 17 residues. V was shortened by 6 bases and J by 5 bases, with 20 bases between the two germline ends. CDR1 SEHNR and CDR2 FQNEAQ come from the germline V gene (reference sequence). CDR3 DNA sequence: TGTGCCAGCAGTCCCGGACGGGGGTTAATGGATAATTCACCCCTCCACTTT. Encoded protein: CASSPGRGLMDNSPLHF.

This chain uses TRBV9 with TRBJ2-1, with 8 bases lining up with TRBD2. Germline values: CDR1 SGDLS, CDR2 YYNGEE. J gave up 0 bases and V 0 bases, and 8 bases lay outside the gene matches. CDR3 size: 18 residues. CDR3 region: CASSVGGGSGSSYNEQFF. As DNA, the CDR3 is TGTGCCAGCAGCGTAGGAGGAGGCAGCGGGAGCTCCTACAATGAGCAGTTCTTC.

This chain links TRBV2 with TRBJ2-3; 9 positions match TRBD1. Losses at the gene ends were 4 bases for V and 5 bases for J; bases not matched to a gene: 7. There are 15 residues in the CDR3. CDR1 is SNHLY and CDR2 is FYNNEI in the germline V gene. The DNA for the CDR3 is TGTGCCAGCAGTGTAGACAGGGGGATAGGAGATACGCAGTATTTT. Its protein product is CASSVDRGIGDTQYF.

This clone has a single count. The rearrangement links TRBV6-5 to TRBJ2-2; D remains ambiguous. V gave up 0 bases and J gave up 4 bases, with 9 bases separating them. Germline V CDR1 and CDR2: MNHEY, SVGAGI. CDR3 length equals 15 residues. CDR3 DNA sequence: TGTGCCAGCAGTTACTCGAACACCGTCACCGGGGAGCTGTTTTTT. It is translated as CASSYSNTVTGELFF.

This clone showed up just once. The chain joins TRBV28 to TRBJ1-5; D is uncertain. The CDR3 extends over 16 amino acids. The V gene's germline CDR1 is MDHEN and CDR2 SYDVKM. Trimming left V 3 bases short and J 1 base short, with 13 bases between. In DNA form, the CDR3 reads TGTGCCAGCAGTTTGGAGGTAGGTAGGAGCAATCAGCCCCAGCATTTT. Translating it yields CASSLEVGRSNQPQHF.

V usage is TRBV7-2 and J usage is TRBJ1-6; 9 bases align to TRBD1. The CDR3 consists of 15 residues. Germline V gene lookup returns CDR1 SGHTA and CDR2 FQGNSA. V lost 2 bases, J lost 10 bases, and 6 bases stayed unmatched. The CDR3 spells CASSLSGQGGSPLHF. CDR3 DNA sequence: TGTGCCAGCAGCTTATCGGGACAGGGTGGATCACCCCTCCACTTT. Complete variable domain (other parts from reference TRBV7-2 and TRBJ1-6): GAGVSQSPSNKVTEKGKDVELRCDPISGHTALYWYRQSLGQGLEFLIYFQGNSAPDKSGLPSDRFSAERTGGSVSTLTIQRTQQEDSAVYLCASSLSGQGGSPLHFGNGTRLTVT.

The chain uses TRBV2 and TRBJ2-3; no definite D call. The CDR3 has 11 amino acids. In germline, CDR1 is SNHLY, CDR2 FYNNEI. The V end was cut by 7 bases, the J end by 10 bases, with 12 bases between. The CDR3 bases are TGTGCCAGCAATGGAGCTAGTGCGCAGTATTTT. Its protein is CASNGASAQYF. Filled out from reference TRBV2 and TRBJ2-3, the complete variable domain reads EPEVTQTPSHQVTQMGQEVILRCVPISNHLYFYWYRQILGQKVEFLVSFYNNEISEKSEIFDDQFSVERPDGSNFTLKIRSTKLEDSAMYFCASNGASAQYFGPGTRLTVL.

This clone was picked up a small number of times. V is TRBV11-2 and J is TRBJ1-2; D is unclear. Trimming removed 0 bases from V and 12 bases from J, with 8 bases in between. The CDR3 runs to 11 residues. CDR1 and CDR2 from the germline V gene are SGHAT and FQNNGV. This CDR3 reads CASSLDKEHTF. The CDR3 nucleotides are TGTGCCAGCAGCTTAGATAAGGAGCACACCTTC. The full variable domain, rest sourced from reference TRBV11-2 and TRBJ1-2, is EAGVAQSPRYKIIEKRQSVAFWCNPISGHATLYWYQQILGQGPKLLIQFQNNGVVDDSQLPKDRFSAERLKGVDSTLKIQPAKLEDSAVYLCASSLDKEHTFGSGTRLTVV.

This chain links TRBV15 with TRBJ2-5; 8 bases map to TRBD1. J lost 5 bases, V lost 0 bases, and 5 bases had no gene match. The CDR3 consists of 15 residues. Germline CDR1 is LNHNV and CDR2 is YYDKDF (reference sequence). The CDR3 DNA sequence: TGTGCCACCAGCAGAGAGGCAGGGGGCGCGGAGACCCAGTACTTC. Protein sequence: CATSREAGGAETQYF.

The chain recombines TRBV27 with TRBJ2-1, with 12 bases matching TRBD2. The CDR3 extends over 16 amino acids. After removal of 2 bases from V and 9 bases from J, the junction contained 8 bases not matched to a gene. Germline CDR1 MNHEY, CDR2 SMNVEV (reference sequence). CDR3 bases: TGTGCCAGCAGTTTAGACCTAGCGGGGGGGCCTAGTGAGCAGTTCTTC. This codes for CASSLDLAGGPSEQFF.

This sequence joins TRBV7-2 and TRBJ2-3; TRBD2 matches at 14 bases. Germline values: CDR1 SGHTA, CDR2 FQGNSA. V trimming: 0 bases; J trimming: 3 bases; junction bases outside the gene matches: 8. This CDR3 region has 19 residues. The DNA for the CDR3 is TGTGCCAGCAGCTTAGCCGGGACTAGCGGGAGAACAAAGACAGATACGCAGTATTTT. Translated: CASSLAGTSGRTKTDTQYF.

The chain carries TRBV7-9 and TRBJ1-1; perhaps TRBD1 as D (5 bases). The germline gives CDR1 SEHNR, CDR2 FQNEAQ (reference sequence). Trimming stripped 4 bases from V and 5 bases from J, with 14 bases between. The CDR3 extends over 14 amino acids. In nucleotides, the CDR3 is TGTGCCAGCAGCTGGATTGGGGCTGGGACTGAAGCTTTCTTT. Amino acid sequence: CASSWIGAGTEAFF.

This clone has a single count. CDR3 region: CASNTGVGYEQYV. In DNA form, the CDR3 reads TGTGCCAGCAATACAGGAGTTGGCTACGAGCAGTACGTC. The chain has TRBV28 and TRBJ2-7, with a weak D call TRBD1 (5 bases). Germline values: CDR1 MDHEN, CDR2 SYDVKM. V was clipped by 7 bases and J by 3 bases, with 13 bases between them. This CDR3 is built from 13 residues.

The rearrangement links TRBV27 to TRBJ1-2; 7 bases align to TRBD1. The length of the CDR3 is 14 residues. The germline V gene encodes CDR1 MNHEY and CDR2 SMNVEV (reference sequence). V lost 2 bases to trimming and J lost 4 bases; unmatched junction nucleotides: 4. For the CDR3, the DNA is TGTGCCAGCAGTTTAAGGAGGGACAGCTATGGCTACACCTTC. Translating gives CASSLRRDSYGYTF.

Only one count was recorded for this clone. V and J are TRBV10-1 and TRBJ2-4; the D gene is possibly TRBD2 (5 bases). Germline CDR1 is WNHNN and CDR2 is SYGVQD (reference sequence). This CDR3 spans 18 amino acids. The V gene lost 6 bases and the J gene lost 0 bases, with 21 bases spanning the gap. CDR3 in DNA: TGCGCCAGCAGCTCTGACACGGGGAGCTACCTAGCCAAAAACATTCAGTACTTC. Protein product: CASSSDTGSYLAKNIQYF.

This clone has more than one count but fewer than ten. The chain uses TRBV29-1 and TRBJ1-1; D unresolved. Germline V gene lookup returns CDR1 SQVTM and CDR2 ANQGSEA. The CDR3 loop spans 12 amino acids. Trimming took off 8 bases at V and 4 bases at J, with 14 bases between the two ends. CDR3 DNA sequence: TGCAGCATCCGACCCTCGGGCACTGAAGCTTTCTTT. The encoded protein is CSIRPSGTEAFF.

The V call is TRBV5-1, the J call TRBJ2-7; TRBD2 might be the D (5 bases). Trimming cost V 3 bases and J 5 bases, with 18 bases left between them. Germline CDR1 and CDR2: SGHRS and YFSETQ. CDR3 size: 15 residues. The DNA for the CDR3 is TGCGCCAGCAGCTCCGGACTGGATCCTGGGGACGAGCAGTACTTC. This encodes CASSSGLDPGDEQYF.

The chain uses TRBV19 and TRBJ2-3; D call uncertain. The CDR3 runs to 14 residues. Trimming removed 7 bases from V and 2 bases from J, with 13 bases in between. Germline values: CDR1 LNHDA, CDR2 SQIVND (reference sequence). The CDR3: CASTNLRVTDTQYF. CDR3 DNA: TGTGCCAGTACCAACCTTCGGGTCACAGATACGCAGTATTTT. Full variable domain (outside the CDR3, taken from reference TRBV19 and TRBJ2-3): DGGITQSPKYLFRKEGQNVTLSCEQNLNHDAMYWYRQDPGQGLRLIYYSQIVNDFQKGDIAEGYSVSREKKESFPLTVTSAQKNPTAFYLCASTNLRVTDTQYFGPGTRLTVL.

This chain connects TRBV19 to TRBJ1-1; possibly TRBD1 for D (6 bases). V was shortened by 7 bases and J by 0 bases, with 15 bases between the two germline ends. CDR3 length: 15 residues. Germline-derived CDR1 and CDR2 are LNHDA and SQIVND (reference sequence). This CDR3 is CASTGQSLLNTEAFF. The CDR3 nucleotides read TGTGCCAGTACTGGACAGTCTCTATTGAACACTGAAGCTTTCTTT.

DNA of the CDR3: TGCGCCAGCAGCGGTGGGGCCGGGGGACCTACCTACGAGCAGTACTTC. This gives the protein CASSGGAGGPTYEQYF. The J gene is TRBJ2-7, the V gene TRBV4-3, with D perhaps TRBD2 (6 bases). Germline CDR1 reads LGHNA; CDR2 reads YSLEER. There are 16 residues in the CDR3. Trimming cost V 5 bases and J 2 bases, with 19 bases left between them.

The V call is TRBV3-1 (or the pseudogene TRBV3-2), the J call TRBJ2-2; 10 bases map to TRBD2. The trim removed 4 bases at V and 8 bases at J, leaving 4 bases unmatched. Germline loops: CDR1 LGHDT, CDR2 YNNKEL (reference sequence). CDR3 length equals 14 residues. CDR3: CASSLLAGVGELFF. CDR3 in DNA: TGTGCCAGCAGCCTCCTAGCGGGAGTTGGGGAGCTGTTTTTT.

V and J are TRBV30 and TRBJ1-2; 12 nucleotides align to TRBD1. The CDR3 has 15 amino acids. Germline CDR1 is GTSNPN and CDR2 is SVGIG (reference sequence). Trimming removed 2 bases from V and 7 bases from J; junction bases left unmatched: 8. CDR3 in DNA: TGTGCCTGGAGTACCTCGGGACAGGGGGCAGGTGGCTACACCTTC. This gives the protein CAWSTSGQGAGGYTF.

The V gene is TRBV7-2, the J gene TRBJ2-7; 7 nucleotides agree with TRBD2. The CDR3 is made up of 15 amino acids. Losses at the gene ends were 1 base for V and 1 base for J; bases not matched to a gene: 4. Germline V gene data show CDR1 as SGHTA and CDR2 as FQGNSA. The CDR3 region has the DNA TGTGCCAGCAGCTTAGTAGCGGGCCTTTCCTACGAGCAGTACTTC. Protein: CASSLVAGLSYEQYF. Based on the CDR3 plus reference TRBV7-2 and TRBJ2-7, the full variable domain is GAGVSQSPSNKVTEKGKDVELRCDPISGHTALYWYRQSLGQGLEFLIYFQGNSAPDKSGLPSDRFSAERTGGSVSTLTIQRTQQEDSAVYLCASSLVAGLSYEQYFGPGTRLTVT.

The chain links TRBV18 to TRBJ1-5; maybe TRBD1 (5 bases). The V gene lost 2 bases and the J gene lost 3 bases, with 8 bases spanning the gap. The CDR3 spans 14 residues. In germline, CDR1 is KGHSH, CDR2 LQKENI. CDR3: CASSPGAYNQPQHF. CDR3 in DNA: TGTGCCAGCTCACCAGGGGCATACAATCAGCCCCAGCATTTT.